The entry below describes one T cell receptor beta chain. As processed by the authors: Amplification with reference gene primers provided the estimates of nucleated cell counts. Method: immunoSEQ multiplex PCR; TCRdb's copy keeps in-frame clones and lacks some. That table supplies the V and J calls and clone size; D and trimming were determined from the DNA. The table has roughly 380,000 clones, around 91% seen once; the top ten hold around 1.5%. The data originate from a study of blood T cell repertoires in COVID-19. On the study more broadly: Italy, Spain and the United States were the sources of the convalescent and acute COVID-19 samples. From T cells, B-cell-depleted T cells, or PBMCs came the material, which was cDNA or gDNA.

This CDR3 has 16 residues. Germline CDR1 MDHEN, CDR2 SYDVKM. Trimming left V 2 bases short and J 2 bases short, with 13 bases between. The sequence was collected from a woman in her 40s with COVID-19, enrolled during active disease. V usage is TRBV28 and J usage is TRBJ1-5, with D maybe TRBD1 (5 bases). The sample was peripheral blood. This CDR3 is CASSLGGEWGNQPQHF. CDR3 DNA: TGTGCCAGCAGTTTAGGGGGGGAGTGGGGCAATCAGCCCCAGCATTTT.